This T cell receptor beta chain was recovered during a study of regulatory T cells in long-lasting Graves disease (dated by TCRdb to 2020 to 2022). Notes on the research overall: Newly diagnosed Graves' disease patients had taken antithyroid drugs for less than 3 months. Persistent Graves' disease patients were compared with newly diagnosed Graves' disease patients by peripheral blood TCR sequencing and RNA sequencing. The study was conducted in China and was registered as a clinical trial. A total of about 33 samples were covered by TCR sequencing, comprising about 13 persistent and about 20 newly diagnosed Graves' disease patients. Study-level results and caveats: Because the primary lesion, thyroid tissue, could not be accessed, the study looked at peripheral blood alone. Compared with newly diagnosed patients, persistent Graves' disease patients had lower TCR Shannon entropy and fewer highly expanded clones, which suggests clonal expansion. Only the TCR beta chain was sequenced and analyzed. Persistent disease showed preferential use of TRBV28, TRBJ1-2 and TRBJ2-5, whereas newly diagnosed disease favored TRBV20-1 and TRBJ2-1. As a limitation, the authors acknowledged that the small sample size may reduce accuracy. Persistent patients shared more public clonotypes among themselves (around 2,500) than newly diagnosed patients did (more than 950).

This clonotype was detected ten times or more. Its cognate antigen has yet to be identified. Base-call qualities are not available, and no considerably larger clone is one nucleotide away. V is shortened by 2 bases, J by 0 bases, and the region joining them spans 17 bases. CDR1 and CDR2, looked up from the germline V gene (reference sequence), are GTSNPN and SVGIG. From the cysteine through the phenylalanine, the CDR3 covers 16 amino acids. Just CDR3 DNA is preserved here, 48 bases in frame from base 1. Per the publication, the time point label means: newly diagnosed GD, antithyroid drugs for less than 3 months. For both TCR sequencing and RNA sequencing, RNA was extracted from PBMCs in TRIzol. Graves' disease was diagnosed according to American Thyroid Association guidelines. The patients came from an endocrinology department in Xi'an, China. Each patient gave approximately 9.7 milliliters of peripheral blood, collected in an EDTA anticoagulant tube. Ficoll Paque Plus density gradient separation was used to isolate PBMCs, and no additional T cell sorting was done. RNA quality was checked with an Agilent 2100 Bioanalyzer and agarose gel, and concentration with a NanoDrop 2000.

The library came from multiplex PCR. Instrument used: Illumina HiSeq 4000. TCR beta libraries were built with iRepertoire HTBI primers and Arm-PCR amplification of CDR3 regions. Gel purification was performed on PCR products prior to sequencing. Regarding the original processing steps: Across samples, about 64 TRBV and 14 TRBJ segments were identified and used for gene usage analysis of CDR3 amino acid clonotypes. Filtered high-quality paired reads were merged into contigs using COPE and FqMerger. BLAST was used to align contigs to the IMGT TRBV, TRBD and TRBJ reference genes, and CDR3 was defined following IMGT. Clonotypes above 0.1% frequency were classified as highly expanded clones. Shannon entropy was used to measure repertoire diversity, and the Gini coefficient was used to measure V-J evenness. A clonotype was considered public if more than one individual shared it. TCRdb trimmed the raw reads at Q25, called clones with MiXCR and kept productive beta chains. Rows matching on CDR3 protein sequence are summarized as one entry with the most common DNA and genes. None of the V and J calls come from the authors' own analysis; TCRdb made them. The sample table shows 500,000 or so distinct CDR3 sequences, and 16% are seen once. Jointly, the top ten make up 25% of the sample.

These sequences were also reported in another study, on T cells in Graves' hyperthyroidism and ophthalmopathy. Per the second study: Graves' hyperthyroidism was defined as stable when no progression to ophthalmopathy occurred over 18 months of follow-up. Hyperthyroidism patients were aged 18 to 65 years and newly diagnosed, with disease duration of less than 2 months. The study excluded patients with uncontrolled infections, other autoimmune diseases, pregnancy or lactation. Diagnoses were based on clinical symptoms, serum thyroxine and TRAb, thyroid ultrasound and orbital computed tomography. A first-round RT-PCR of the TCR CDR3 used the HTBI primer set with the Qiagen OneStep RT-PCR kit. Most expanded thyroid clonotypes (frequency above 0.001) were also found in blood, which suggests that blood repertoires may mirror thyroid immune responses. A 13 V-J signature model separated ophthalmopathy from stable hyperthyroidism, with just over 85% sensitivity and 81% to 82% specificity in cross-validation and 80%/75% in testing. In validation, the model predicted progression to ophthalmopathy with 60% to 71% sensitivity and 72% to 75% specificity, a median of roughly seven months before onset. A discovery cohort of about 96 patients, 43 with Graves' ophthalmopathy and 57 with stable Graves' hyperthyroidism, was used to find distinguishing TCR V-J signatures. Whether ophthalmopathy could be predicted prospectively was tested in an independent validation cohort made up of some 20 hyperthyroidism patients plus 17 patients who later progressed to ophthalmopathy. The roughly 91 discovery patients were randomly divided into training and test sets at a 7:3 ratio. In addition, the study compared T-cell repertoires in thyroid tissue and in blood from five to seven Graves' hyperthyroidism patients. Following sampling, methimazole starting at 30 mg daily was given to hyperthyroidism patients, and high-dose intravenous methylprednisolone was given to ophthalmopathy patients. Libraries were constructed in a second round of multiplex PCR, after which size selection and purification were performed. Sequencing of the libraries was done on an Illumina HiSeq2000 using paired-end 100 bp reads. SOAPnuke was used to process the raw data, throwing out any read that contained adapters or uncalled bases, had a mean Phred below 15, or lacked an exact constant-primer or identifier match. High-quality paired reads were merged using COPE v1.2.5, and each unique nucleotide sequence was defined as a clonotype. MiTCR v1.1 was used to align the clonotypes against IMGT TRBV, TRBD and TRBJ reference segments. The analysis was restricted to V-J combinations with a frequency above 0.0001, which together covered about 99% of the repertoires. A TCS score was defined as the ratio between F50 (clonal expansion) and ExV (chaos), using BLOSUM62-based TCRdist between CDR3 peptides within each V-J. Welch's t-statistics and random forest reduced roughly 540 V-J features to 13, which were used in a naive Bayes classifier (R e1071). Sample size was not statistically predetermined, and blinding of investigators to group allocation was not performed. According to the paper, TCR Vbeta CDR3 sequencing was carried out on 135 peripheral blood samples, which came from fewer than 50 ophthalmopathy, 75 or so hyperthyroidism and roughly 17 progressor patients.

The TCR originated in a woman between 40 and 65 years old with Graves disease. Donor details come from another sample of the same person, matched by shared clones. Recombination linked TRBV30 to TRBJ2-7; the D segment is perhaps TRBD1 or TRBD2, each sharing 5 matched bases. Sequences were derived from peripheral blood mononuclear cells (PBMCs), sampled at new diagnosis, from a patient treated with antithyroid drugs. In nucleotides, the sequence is TGTGCCTGGAGTCCCCCTGGGGGATTCTTCTCCTACGAGCAGTACTTC. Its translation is CAWSPPGGFFSYEQYF.